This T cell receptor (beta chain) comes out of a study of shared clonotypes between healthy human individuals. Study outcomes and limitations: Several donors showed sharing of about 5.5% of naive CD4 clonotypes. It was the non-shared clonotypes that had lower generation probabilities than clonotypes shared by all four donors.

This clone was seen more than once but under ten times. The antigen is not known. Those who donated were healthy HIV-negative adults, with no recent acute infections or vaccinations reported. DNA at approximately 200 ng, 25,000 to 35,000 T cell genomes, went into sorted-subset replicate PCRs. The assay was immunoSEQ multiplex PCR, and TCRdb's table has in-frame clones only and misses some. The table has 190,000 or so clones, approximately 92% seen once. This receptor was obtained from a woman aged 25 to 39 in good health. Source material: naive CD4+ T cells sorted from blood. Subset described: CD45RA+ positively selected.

The DNA of the CDR3 is TGTGCCAGCAGCTTCAGCAGGGAGGACGAGCAGTACTTC. This codes for CASSFSREDEQYF. The chain employs TRBV7-8 and TRBJ2-7; a possible D gene is TRBD2 (6 bases). V was clipped by 3 bases and J by 5 bases, with 11 bases between them. The CDR3 runs 13 residues. CDR1 is SGHVS, CDR2 FQNEAQ, per germline.